A single sample gave rise to the 25 T cell receptor beta chains below, sequenced in a study of graft-versus-host responses after intestinal transplantation. What these receptors recognize is not known. Clones were sequenced by immunoSEQ multiplex PCR, and TCRdb holds only the in-frame ones, with some missing. The sample gives approximately 85,000 clones, approximately 89% of which show up once; 7.6% is in the top ten. This specimen consisted of unstimulated CD8+ T cells sorted from spleen or lymph node cells, obtained before transplant. The receptor source for this set is a human donor who was the organ donor for an intestinal transplant.

J is TRBJ2-7 and V is TRBV7-6; TRBD1 matches at 9 bases. This CDR3 is 15 amino acids long. After removal of 5 bases from V and 3 bases from J, the junction contained 8 bases not matched to a gene. Germline lookup yields CDR1 SGHVS and CDR2 FNYEAQ. As DNA, the CDR3 is TGTGCCAGCAGCCAAATGCCGGGACAGGGCTACGAGCAGTACTTC. The encoded protein is CASSQMPGQGYEQYF.

The CDR3 DNA is TGTGCCTGGAGTACCTATAACACCGGGGAGCTGTTTTTT. Translated: CAWSTYNTGELFF. V is TRBV30 and J is TRBJ2-2; D is ambiguous. CDR3 length equals 13 residues. V was pared by 2 bases and J by 2 bases, with 6 bases between. Germline CDR1 reads GTSNPN; CDR2 reads SVGIG (reference sequence).

The chain joins TRBV5-4 to TRBJ2-3; the D call may be TRBD1 or TRBD2 (5 bases each). Germline CDR1 SGHNT, CDR2 YYREEE (reference sequence). V shed 1 base and J shed 3 bases, with 15 bases lying between them. CDR3 length: 16 residues. CDR3: CASSLRGETLTDTQYF. The CDR3 DNA is TGTGCCAGCAGCTTGAGAGGGGAAACCCTGACAGATACGCAGTATTTT.

The J gene is TRBJ2-1, the V gene TRBV5-8; D not resolved. Germline CDR1 and CDR2: SGHTS and YDEGEE. V shed 4 bases and J shed 0 bases, with 5 bases lying between them. The CDR3 sequence is 13 residues long. This CDR3 is CASSPSSYNEQFF. Here the CDR3 DNA reads TGTGCCAGCAGCCCCAGCTCCTACAATGAGCAGTTCTTC.

The chain has TRBV19 and TRBJ2-5; TRBD1 matches at 7 bases. Trimming took 3 bases from V and 4 from J; bases not matched to a gene: 2. This CDR3 comprises 13 residues. CDR1 is LNHDA, CDR2 SQIVND, per germline (reference sequence). The CDR3 DNA sequence: TGTGCCAGTAGTATGGACAGGACAGAGACCCAGTACTTC. This gives the protein CASSMDRTETQYF.

The rearrangement links TRBV6-5 to TRBJ1-1; possible D gene TRBD1, 6 bases. V was shortened by 6 bases and J by 2 bases, with 16 bases between the two germline ends. Germline-derived CDR1 and CDR2 are MNHEY and SVGAGI. The CDR3 extends over 15 amino acids. CDR3: CASRLTAGTNTEAFF. As DNA, the CDR3 is TGTGCCAGCAGACTCACCGCGGGGACAAACACTGAAGCTTTCTTT.

V gene TRBV7-7 combines with J gene TRBJ2-1, with 9 bases identical to TRBD2. Germline V CDR1 and CDR2: SSHAT, FNYEAQ (reference sequence). V was pared by 5 bases and J by 5 bases, with 7 bases of the junction left unmatched. The CDR3 is 15 amino acids. DNA of the CDR3: TGTGCCAGCAGCCCGAGCGGGGGGAGCCACAATGAGCAGTTCTTC. Amino acids: CASSPSGGSHNEQFF.

The rearrangement links TRBV10-1 to TRBJ2-7, with a weak D call TRBD1 (5 bases). Trimming cost V 9 bases and J 4 bases, with 16 bases left between them. The CDR3 loop spans 13 amino acids. Germline-derived CDR1 and CDR2 are WNHNN and SYGVQD (reference sequence). CDR3 DNA: TGCGCCAGTGACAGCCCCGATCAATACGAGCAGTACTTC. Amino acid sequence: CASDSPDQYEQYF.

The rearrangement links TRBV5-6 to TRBJ2-7; the match to TRBD1 covers 9 bases. The CDR3 length is 17 residues. Germline V CDR1 and CDR2: SGHDT, YYEEEE. The V segment lost 1 base and the J segment 0 bases; nucleotides outside the gene matches: 8. In DNA form, the CDR3 reads TGTGCCAGCAGCTTGAACAGGGGGCGTTATAGCTCCTACGAGCAGTACTTC. It yields the protein CASSLNRGRYSSYEQYF. The complete variable domain, with remaining parts taken from reference TRBV5-6 and TRBJ2-7, reads DAGVTQSPTHLIKTRGQQVTLRCSPKSGHDTVSWYQQALGQGPQFIFQYYEEEERQRGNFPDRFSGHQFPNYSSELNVNALLLGDSALYLCASSLNRGRYSSYEQYFGPGTRLTVT.

This clone was seen only once. The chain has TRBV30 and TRBJ1-5; D possibly corresponds to TRBD1 (5 bases). The CDR3 runs to 14 residues. CDR1 GTSNPN and CDR2 SVGIG come from the germline V gene (reference sequence). V lost 1 base and J lost 9, with 16 bases in between. The CDR3 protein is CAWSEVGDRGPQHF. The CDR3 nucleotides are TGTGCCTGGAGTGAAGTCGGGGACCGCGGGCCCCAGCATTTT.

V and J are TRBV13 and TRBJ2-3; D not certain. The CDR3 covers 13 residues. Looked up from germline, CDR1 is PRHDT and CDR2 is FYEKMQ (reference sequence). V lost 1 base, J lost 2 bases, and 4 bases lay in between. The CDR3 nucleotides are TGTGCCAGCAGCTTAGAAGACACAGATACGCAGTATTTT. Protein product: CASSLEDTDTQYF.

The rearrangement joins TRBV5-1 to TRBJ2-6; D gene unclear. Germline CDR1 and CDR2: SGHRS and YFSETQ. Trimming took off 0 bases at V and 0 bases at J, with 4 bases between the two ends. The CDR3 consists of 15 residues. Written as DNA, the CDR3 is TGCGCCAGCAGCTTGGGAGTCTCTGGGGCCAACGTCCTGACTTTC. Translated: CASSLGVSGANVLTF. Supplemented by reference TRBV5-1 and TRBJ2-6, the full variable domain reads KAGVTQTPRYLIKTRGQQVTLSCSPISGHRSVSWYQQTPGQGLQFLFEYFSETQRNKGNFPGRFSGRQFSNSRSEMNVSTLELGDSALYLCASSLGVSGANVLTFGAGSRLTVL.

V is TRBV19 and J is TRBJ1-1; D ambiguous. With 9 bases removed from V and 1 base from J, the gap between germline ends came to 18 bases. CDR3 length: 15 amino acids. Germline-derived CDR1 and CDR2 are LNHDA and SQIVND (reference sequence). CDR3 DNA: TGTGCCAGCAGCCTTAACCTCTACGAGAACACTGAAGCTTTCTTT. The encoded protein is CASSLNLYENTEAFF.

V usage is TRBV5-5 and J usage is TRBJ2-3, with D tentatively TRBD1 or TRBD2 (6 bases each). The CDR3 contains 16 residues. Germline loops: CDR1 SGHKS, CDR2 YYEKEE (reference sequence). V lost 0 bases, J lost 4 bases, and 15 bases lay in between. CDR3 in DNA: TGTGCCAGCAGCTTGGAAGGGGGGCTGGATTCAGATACGCAGTATTTT. Protein sequence: CASSLEGGLDSDTQYF.

The chain uses TRBV29-1 and TRBJ2-1; D is unclear. This CDR3 is 14 amino acids long. The germline gives CDR1 SQVTM, CDR2 ANQGSEA. V was shortened by 2 bases and J by 5 bases, with 13 bases between the two germline ends. The chain's CDR3 is CSVEPGLHDNEQFF. CDR3 nucleotide sequence: TGCAGCGTTGAACCCGGTCTCCACGACAATGAGCAGTTCTTC.

The chain has TRBV27 and TRBJ2-5, with D maybe TRBD2 (6 bases). The DNA end is more similar to TRBJ2-7, so the J call may be wrong. Germline-derived CDR1 and CDR2 are MNHEY and SMNVEV (reference sequence). The CDR3 has 12 residues. The CDR3 sequence: CASSGDGYEQYF. CDR3 nucleotides: TGTGCCAGCTCGGGAGACGGGTACGAGCAGTACTTC.

The chain recombines TRBV6-5 with TRBJ2-7; TRBD1 agrees at 10 bases. Germline V gene lookup returns CDR1 MNHEY and CDR2 SVGAGI. Unmatched junction bases numbered 11, after V lost 6 bases and J lost 6 bases. This CDR3 comprises 15 residues. The DNA for the CDR3 is TGTGCCAGCAGACACGGATGGGACAGGGGCGTCGAGCAGTACTTC. Translation: CASRHGWDRGVEQYF.

This chain uses TRBV11-3 with TRBJ2-5; TRBD1 or TRBD2 may be the D gene (6 bases each). From germline, CDR1 is SGHNT and CDR2 YENEEA. V was shortened by 3 bases and J by 5 bases, with 13 bases between the two germline ends. The CDR3 spans 14 residues. CDR3 in amino acids: CASSFPGGVETQYF. The CDR3 coding sequence is TGTGCCAGCAGCTTTCCCGGGGGCGTCGAGACCCAGTACTTC.

The rearrangement joins TRBV6-5 to TRBJ2-7; 11 bases fit TRBD2. This CDR3 comprises 15 residues. The J segment lost 3 bases and the V segment lost 5 bases, leaving 6 bases of the junction unmatched. CDR1 and CDR2 from the germline V gene are MNHEY and SVGAGI. CDR3 in DNA: TGTGCCAGCAGTGGTGGGACTAGCGGCTACTACGAGCAGTACTTC. Protein: CASSGGTSGYYEQYF.

The gene calls are TRBV9 and TRBJ2-7; tentatively, D is TRBD2 (8 bases). The CDR3 runs to 19 residues. With 3 bases removed from V and 0 bases from J, the gap between germline ends came to 25 bases. Germline V gives CDR1 SGDLS, CDR2 YYNGEE. The CDR3 nucleotides are TGTGCCAGCAGCGGAAAGACAGGGACAAGCGGGGGATACTCCTACGAGCAGTACTTC. It is translated as CASSGKTGTSGGYSYEQYF.

Regarding this clone: One end of the junction fails to match germline, which may point to a read error. J is TRBJ2-7 and V is TRBV5-1; D could derive from TRBD1 or TRBD2 (5 bases each). CDR1 is SGHRS, CDR2 YFSETQ, per germline. The CDR3 has 13 residues. CDR3 bases: TGCGCCAGCAGCTTGGCTTCGGGGCTCGGTAGTTGCTTC. Its translation is CASSLASGLGSCF. Full variable domain (outside the CDR3, taken from reference TRBV5-1 and TRBJ2-7): KAGVTQTPRYLIKTRGQQVTLSCSPISGHRSVSWYQQTPGQGLQFLFEYFSETQRNKGNFPGRFSGRQFSNSRSEMNVSTLELGDSALYLCASSLASGLGSCFGPGTRLTVT.

This clone was seen only once. V is TRBV13 and J is TRBJ2-7, with unresolved D. V gave up 5 bases and J gave up 3 bases, with 8 bases separating them. The CDR3 extends over 12 amino acids. Per germline, CDR1 PRHDT and CDR2 FYEKMQ (reference sequence). The CDR3 is CASSVGYYEQYF. The CDR3 DNA follows: TGTGCCAGCAGCGTGGGCTACTACGAGCAGTACTTC. The variable domain in full, completed from reference TRBV13 and TRBJ2-7, reads AAGVIQSPRHLIKEKRETATLKCYPIPRHDTVYWYQQGPGQDPQFLISFYEKMQSDKGSIPDRFSAQQFSDYHSELNMSSLELGDSALYFCASSVGYYEQYFGPGTRLTVT.

The rearrangement joins TRBV19 to TRBJ1-1, with 8 bases lining up with TRBD1. CDR1 is LNHDA, CDR2 SQIVND, per germline (reference sequence). V dropped 5 bases and J dropped 0; count of bases not matched to a gene: 8. This CDR3 contains 16 residues. The CDR3 protein is CASSESTGAMNTEAFF. CDR3 nucleotides: TGTGCCAGTAGTGAATCGACAGGGGCCATGAACACTGAAGCTTTCTTT.

The V and J genes are TRBV5-4 and TRBJ1-4; 8 positions match TRBD1. The V and J ends lost 5 bases and 6 bases, in that order; junction bases with no gene match: 3. The germline V gene encodes CDR1 SGHNT and CDR2 YYREEE (reference sequence). The CDR3 loop spans 13 amino acids. The CDR3 sequence is CASRDRGDEKLFF. The CDR3 DNA follows: TGTGCCAGCAGAGACAGGGGTGATGAAAAACTGTTTTTT.

The chain uses TRBV9 and TRBJ2-1, with 7 bases identical to TRBD1. V dropped 4 bases and J dropped 10; count of bases not matched to a gene: 11. Looked up from germline, CDR1 is SGDLS and CDR2 is YYNGEE. The CDR3 spans 14 residues. The CDR3, as DNA: TGTGCCAGCAGCTCGCCTACAGGGGCCCCCGAGCAGTTCTTC. It is translated as CASSSPTGAPEQFF.